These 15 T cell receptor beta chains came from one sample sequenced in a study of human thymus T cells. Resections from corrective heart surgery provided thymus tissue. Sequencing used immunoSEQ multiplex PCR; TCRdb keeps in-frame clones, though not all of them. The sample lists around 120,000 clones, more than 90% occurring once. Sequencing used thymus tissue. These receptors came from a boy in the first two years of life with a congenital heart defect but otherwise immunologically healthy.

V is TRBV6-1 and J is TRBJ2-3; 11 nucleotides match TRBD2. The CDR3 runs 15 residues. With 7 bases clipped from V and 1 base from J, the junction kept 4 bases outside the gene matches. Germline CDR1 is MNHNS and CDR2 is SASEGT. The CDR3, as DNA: TGTGCCAGCACCCCGGGACTAGCGGGCACAGATACGCAGTATTTT. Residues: CASTPGLAGTDTQYF.

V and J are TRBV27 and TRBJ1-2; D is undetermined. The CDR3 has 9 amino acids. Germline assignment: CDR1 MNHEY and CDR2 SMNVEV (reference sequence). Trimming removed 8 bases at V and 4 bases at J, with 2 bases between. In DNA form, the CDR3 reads TGTGCCAGCCTCTATGGCTACACCTTC. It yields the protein CASLYGYTF.

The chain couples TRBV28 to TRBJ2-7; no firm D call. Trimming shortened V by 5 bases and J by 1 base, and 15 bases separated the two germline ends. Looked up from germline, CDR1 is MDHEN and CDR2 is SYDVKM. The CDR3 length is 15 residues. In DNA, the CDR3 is TGTGCCAGCAGTAGCCGCCTCAGGAAATCCTACGAGCAGTACTTC. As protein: CASSSRLRKSYEQYF.

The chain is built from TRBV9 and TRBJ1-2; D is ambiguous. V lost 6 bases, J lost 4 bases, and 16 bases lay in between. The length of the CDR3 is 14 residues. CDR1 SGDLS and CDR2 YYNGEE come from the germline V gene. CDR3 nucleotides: TGTGCCAGCAAGGCCAGCACCGGTGGCTATGGCTACACCTTC. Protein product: CASKASTGGYGYTF.

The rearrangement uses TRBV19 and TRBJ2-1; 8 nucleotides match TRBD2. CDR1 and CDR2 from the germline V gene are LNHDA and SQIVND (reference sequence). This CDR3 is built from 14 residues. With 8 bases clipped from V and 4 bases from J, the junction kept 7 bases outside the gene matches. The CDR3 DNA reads TGTGCCAGTGGGACTAGGACTGAGTACAATGAGCAGTTCTTC. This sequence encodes CASGTRTEYNEQFF.

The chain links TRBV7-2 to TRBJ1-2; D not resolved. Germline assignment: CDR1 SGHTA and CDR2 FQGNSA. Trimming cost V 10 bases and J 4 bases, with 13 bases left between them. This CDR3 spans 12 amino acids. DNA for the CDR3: TGTGCCACGGGAAACAGCTCCTATGGCTACACCTTC. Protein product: CATGNSSYGYTF.

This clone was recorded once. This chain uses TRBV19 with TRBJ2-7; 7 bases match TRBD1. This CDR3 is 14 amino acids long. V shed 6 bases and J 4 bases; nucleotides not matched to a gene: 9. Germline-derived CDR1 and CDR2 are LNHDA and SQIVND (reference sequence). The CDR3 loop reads CASSPGTEDYEQYF. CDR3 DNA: TGTGCCAGTAGCCCCGGGACAGAGGATTACGAGCAGTACTTC.

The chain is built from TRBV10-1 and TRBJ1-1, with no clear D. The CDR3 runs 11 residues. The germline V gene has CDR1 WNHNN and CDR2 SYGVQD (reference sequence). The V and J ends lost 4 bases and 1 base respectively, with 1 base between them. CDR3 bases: TGCGCCAGCAGTGGGAACACTGAAGCTTTCTTT. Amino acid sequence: CASSGNTEAFF.

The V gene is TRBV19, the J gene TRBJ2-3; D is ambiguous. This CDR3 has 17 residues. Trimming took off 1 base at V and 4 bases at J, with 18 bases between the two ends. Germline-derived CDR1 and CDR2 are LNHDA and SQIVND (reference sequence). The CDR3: CASSIVIEMGGPDTQYF. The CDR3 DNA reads TGTGCCAGTAGTATAGTTATCGAGATGGGTGGGCCAGATACGCAGTATTTT.

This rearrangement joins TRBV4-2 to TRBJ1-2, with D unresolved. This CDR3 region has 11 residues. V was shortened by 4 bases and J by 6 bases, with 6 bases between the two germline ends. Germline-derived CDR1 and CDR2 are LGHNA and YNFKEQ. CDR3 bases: TGTGCCAGCAGCCCGGGGAATGGCTACACCTTC. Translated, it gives CASSPGNGYTF.

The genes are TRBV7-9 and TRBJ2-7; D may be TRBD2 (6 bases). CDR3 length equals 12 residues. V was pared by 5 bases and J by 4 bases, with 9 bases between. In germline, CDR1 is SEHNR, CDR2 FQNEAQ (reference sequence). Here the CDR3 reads CASSTLAYEQYF. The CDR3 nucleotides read TGTGCCAGCAGCACACTAGCTTACGAGCAGTACTTC.

The CDR3 coding sequence is TGTGCCAGCAGTTTAGTTTGGGGACCCAAGTATCACCCACCCAATGAGCAGTTCTTC. It encodes CASSLVWGPKYHPPNEQFF. V usage is TRBV28 and J usage is TRBJ2-1; perhaps D is TRBD1 or TRBD2 (5 bases each). The ends were cut back, 2 bases at V and 6 bases at J, with 26 bases in the middle. Germline V gives CDR1 MDHEN, CDR2 SYDVKM. The CDR3 has 19 residues.

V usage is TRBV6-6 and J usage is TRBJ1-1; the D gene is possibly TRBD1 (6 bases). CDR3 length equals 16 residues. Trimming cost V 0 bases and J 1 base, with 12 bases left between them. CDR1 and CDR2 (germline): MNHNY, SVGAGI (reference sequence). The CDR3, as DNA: TGTGCCAGCAGTTACTCTCTTGACAGGTGGAACACTGAAGCTTTCTTT. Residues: CASSYSLDRWNTEAFF.

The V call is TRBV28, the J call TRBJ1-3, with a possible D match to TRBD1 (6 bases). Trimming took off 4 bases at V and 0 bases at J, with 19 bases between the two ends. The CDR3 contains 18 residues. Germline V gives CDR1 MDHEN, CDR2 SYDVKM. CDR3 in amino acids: CASSWGLPRGASGNTIYF. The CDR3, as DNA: TGTGCCAGCAGTTGGGGACTTCCGCGGGGGGCCTCTGGAAACACCATATATTTT.

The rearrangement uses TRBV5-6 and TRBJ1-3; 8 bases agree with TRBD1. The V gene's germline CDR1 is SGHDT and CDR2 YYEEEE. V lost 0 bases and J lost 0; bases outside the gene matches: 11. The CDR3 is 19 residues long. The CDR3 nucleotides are TGTGCCAGCAGCTTGGAGAGTGGACAGGGCTCATTCTCTGGAAACACCATATATTTT. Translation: CASSLESGQGSFSGNTIYF. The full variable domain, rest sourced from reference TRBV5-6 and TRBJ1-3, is DAGVTQSPTHLIKTRGQQVTLRCSPKSGHDTVSWYQQALGQGPQFIFQYYEEEERQRGNFPDRFSGHQFPNYSSELNVNALLLGDSALYLCASSLESGQGSFSGNTIYFGEGSWLTVV.